The rows below give T cell receptor beta chains drawn from one sample of a study of T cell clonotyping in hematopoietic cell transplantation. This table comes from immunoSEQ multiplex PCR, and its TCRdb copy is limited to in-frame clones, with some not included. The sample holds 69,000 or so clones; about 93% are singletons and the top ten take around 1.6%. Sequencing used peripheral blood mononuclear cells. Source of these receptors: a man between 50 and 59 years old in good health. Some clones in this sample may be carry-over from other donors' samples. CDR3s include the opening cysteine and the closing phenylalanine or tryptophan. The order of the fields is V gene, D gene, clone size, CDR3 protein. D genes are given only for firm matches. Not every row has a clone size; where given, it reads once, few, many or a size class.

>TRBV27|TRBD2|NA
CASGLAGGYQETQYF
>TRBV6-1|NA|NA
CASSPGLNSPLHF
>TRBV27|TRBD1|once
CASSTDRGESYEQYF
>TRBV5-5|NA|NA
CASSLAGVVVQPQHF
>TRBV5-1|TRBD1|NA
CASSGQTGEGEKLFF
>TRBV29-1|NA|NA
CSVVPRGRAGKAQYF
>TRBV6-5|TRBD2|NA
CASSYSIVGLPYEQYF
>TRBV6-5|NA|NA
CASSYTSPGANVLTF
>TRBV7-2|NA|NA
CASSLGSRGQETQYF
>TRBV30|NA|NA
CAWSDWGSYEQYF
>TRBV7-2|TRBD1|NA
CASSLSTGGYNEQFF
>TRBV7-2|NA|once
CASTADSTDTQYF
>TRBV7-2|TRBD2|NA
CATRAGGRDNEQFF
>TRBV19|NA|NA
CASSRVHVGSGANVLTF
>TRBV6-1|NA|NA
CASSEPGRQETQYF
>TRBV6-5|NA|NA
CASSYSIGGTDTQYF
>TRBV27|NA|NA
CASRNRAQETQYF
>TRBV7-3|NA|NA
CASSLMAGITDTQYF
>TRBV2|NA|few
CASSEGTPHQPQHF
>TRBV4-3|TRBD1|NA
CASSQDPPTGSGANVLTF
>TRBV7-2|NA|few
CASSVQENTEAFF
>TRBV4-2|NA|NA
CASSQERGGGNTIYF
>TRBV28|NA|NA
CASSSGSNQPQHF
>TRBV7-6|TRBD1|NA
CASSRGQGDSPLHF
>TRBV29-1|NA|NA
CSVDGREETLNYEQYF
>TRBV10-3|NA|NA
CAISDRGATEAFF
>TRBV29-1|TRBD2|NA
CSVGQTSGKGAQYF
>TRBV7-2|NA|NA
CASSSQLGNSPLHF
>TRBV5-1|TRBD1|once
CASSEGQYQNEKLFF
>TRBV30|NA|NA
CAWSVGRSGANVLTF
>TRBV6-6|NA|NA
CATHTGDTEAFF
>TRBV27|TRBD1|once
CASSLSAGGIEAFF
>TRBV2|TRBD1|NA
CAIGEGQGASEQYF
>TRBV2|TRBD2|NA
CASRSSGTFSYNEQFF
>TRBV5-6|TRBD1|NA
CASSLDRGGYTF
>TRBV28|NA|once
CASSIPRGANYGYTF
>TRBV13|NA|NA
CASSFGQTNTGELFF
>TRBV2|TRBD1|NA
CASVAQQGAQAFF
>TRBV6-5|NA|NA
CASSYMLDTEAFF
>TRBV7-2|TRBD2|NA
CASGGTGGQETQYF
>TRBV30|NA|NA
CAWSVRAATGELFF
>TRBV6-5|NA|NA
CASSYTAGAANEQYF
>TRBV7-8|NA|NA
CASRSDTYEQYF
>TRBV7-2|NA|NA
CASSPSSNTQYF
>TRBV11-3|TRBD1|NA
CASSQGTGRNEQYF
>TRBV28|NA|NA
CASSSRRTAFF
>TRBV6-1|NA|once
CASSEKPSSYNEQFF
>TRBV10-3|NA|NA
CAISEGRPEKLFF
>TRBV7-3|TRBD1|NA
CASSRDRASEAFF
>TRBV29-1|TRBD2|NA
CSVPGGLAGGPGELFF
>TRBV19|NA|NA
CASTPGTTANYGYTF
>TRBV7-2|NA|few
CASSFQGGAFGGYTF
>TRBV7-2|NA|NA
CASSLVIRDRGELFF
>TRBV25-1|NA|NA
CASGTELTGNTIYF
>TRBV5-1|NA|NA
CASSLAIWSTVGEQYF
>TRBV4-1|NA|NA
CASKDITGEKLFF
>TRBV27|NA|NA
CATGPLALREYNEQFF
>TRBV21-1|NA|NA
CASEQGDGYTF
>TRBV4-3|NA|NA
CASSQGAWREETQYF
>TRBV10-3|TRBD1|NA
CAISGPGTGVDFRGQYF